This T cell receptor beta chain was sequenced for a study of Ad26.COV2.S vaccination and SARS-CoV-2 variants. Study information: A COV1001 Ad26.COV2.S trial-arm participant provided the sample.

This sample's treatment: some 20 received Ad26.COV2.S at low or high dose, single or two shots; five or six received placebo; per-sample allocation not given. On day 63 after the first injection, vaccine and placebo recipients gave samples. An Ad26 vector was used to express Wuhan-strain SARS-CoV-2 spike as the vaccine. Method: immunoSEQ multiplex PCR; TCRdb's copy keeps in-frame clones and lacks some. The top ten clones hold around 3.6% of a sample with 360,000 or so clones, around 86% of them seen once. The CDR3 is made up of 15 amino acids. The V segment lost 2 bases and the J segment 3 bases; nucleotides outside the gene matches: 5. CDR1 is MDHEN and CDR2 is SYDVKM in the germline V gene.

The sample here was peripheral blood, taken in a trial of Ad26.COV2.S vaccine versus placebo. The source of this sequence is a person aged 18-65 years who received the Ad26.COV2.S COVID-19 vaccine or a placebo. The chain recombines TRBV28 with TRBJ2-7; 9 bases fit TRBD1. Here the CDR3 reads CASSLDRGGHYEQYF. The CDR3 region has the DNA TGTGCCAGCAGTTTAGACAGGGGGGGGCACTACGAGCAGTACTTC.